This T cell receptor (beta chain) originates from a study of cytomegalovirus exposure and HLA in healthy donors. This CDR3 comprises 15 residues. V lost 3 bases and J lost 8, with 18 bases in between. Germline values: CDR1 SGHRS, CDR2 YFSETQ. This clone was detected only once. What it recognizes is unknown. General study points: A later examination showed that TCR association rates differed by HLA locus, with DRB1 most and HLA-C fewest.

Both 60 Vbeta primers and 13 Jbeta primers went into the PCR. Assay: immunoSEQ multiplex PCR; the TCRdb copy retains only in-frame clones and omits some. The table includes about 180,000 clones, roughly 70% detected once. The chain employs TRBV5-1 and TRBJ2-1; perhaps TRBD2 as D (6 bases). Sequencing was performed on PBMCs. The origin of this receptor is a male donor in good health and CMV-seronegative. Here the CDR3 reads CASSSGTAERHEQFF. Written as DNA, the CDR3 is TGCGCCAGCAGCTCCGGGACTGCCGAGCGGCATGAGCAGTTCTTC.